The next 24 T cell receptor beta chains were all read from a single sample in a study of cytomegalovirus exposure and HLA in healthy donors (TCRdb year 2017). The library was generated by the immunoSEQ multiplex PCR assay. A mixture of 60 forward primers for TCR Vbeta segments and 13 reverse primers for TCR Jbeta segments was used in the multiplex PCR. TCRdb took over this immuneACCESS table, retaining in-frame rearrangements with V and J assigned. Such tables are incomplete; in checked studies, under half of the missing clones stem from an unresolved V gene, and the remainder is unexplained. This sample lists approximately 170,000 clones; roughly 80% were detected once. The leading ten clones occupy 2.5% to 4% of the sample. Sequencing used PBMCs. The source of these receptors is a woman between 25 and 40 years old in good health and CMV-seropositive.

DNA for the CDR3: TGTGCCAGCAGCCCCGGGACAGGGGACTACGAGCAGTACTTC. Amino acids: CASSPGTGDYEQYF. This chain links TRBV7-6 with TRBJ2-7, with TRBD1 matching 10 bases. V shed 5 bases, J shed 3 bases, and the junction held 4 bases outside the gene matches. The CDR3 totals 14 residues. The germline CDR1 and CDR2 sequences are SGHVS and FNYEAQ.

The chain links TRBV14 to TRBJ1-2, with a weak D call TRBD1 (6 bases). The CDR3 covers 13 residues. Germline V gives CDR1 SGHDN, CDR2 FVKESK. V was cut by 1 base and J by 8 bases, with 11 bases left in between. The CDR3 here is CASSQVRGRGYTF. The CDR3 region has the DNA TGTGCCAGCAGCCAAGTCAGGGGAAGAGGCTACACCTTC.

Comments on this clone: The junction shows a germline mismatch at one end, possibly a read error. This rearrangement joins TRBV5-4 to TRBJ2-7; 7 bases line up with TRBD1. The CDR3 covers 13 residues. The V gene's germline CDR1 is SGHNT and CDR2 YYREEE (reference sequence). In nucleotides, the CDR3 is TGTGCCAGCAGCCGGGGACAGCGCTACGGGCAGTACTTC. It specifies CASSRGQRYGQYF. Full variable domain (outside the CDR3, taken from reference TRBV5-4 and TRBJ2-7): ETGVTQSPTHLIKTRGQQVTLRCSSQSGHNTVSWYQQALGQGPQFIFQYYREEENGRGNFPPRFSGLQFPNYSSELNVNALELDDSALYLCASSRGQRYGQYFGPGTRLTVT.

V is TRBV11-1 and J is TRBJ2-1, with a tentative D call TRBD1 (5 bases). Germline CDR1 reads SGHAT; CDR2 reads FQDESV (reference sequence). This CDR3 comprises 14 residues. Trimming removed 5 bases at V and 4 bases at J, with 12 bases between. The CDR3: CASSEQGVYNEQFF. The DNA for the CDR3 is TGTGCCAGCAGCGAGCAGGGCGTTTACAATGAGCAGTTCTTC.

The chain is built from TRBV28 and TRBJ2-7, with 8 bases identical to TRBD1. Per the germline V gene, CDR1 is MDHEN and CDR2 is SYDVKM. The CDR3 contains 14 residues. With 5 bases clipped from V and 3 bases from J, the junction kept 6 bases outside the gene matches. CDR3 in DNA: TGTGCCAGCAGTAAGGACAGGGTGGGCTACGAGCAGTACTTC. Its protein is CASSKDRVGYEQYF.

V usage is TRBV6-5 and J usage is TRBJ1-5; TRBD1 might be the D (6 bases). Deletions cut 6 bases from V and 2 bases from J, with 11 bases between. From germline, CDR1 is MNHEY and CDR2 SVGAGI. The CDR3 runs 14 residues. CDR3 loop: CASSLRQGNQPQHF. In DNA, the CDR3 is TGTGCCAGCAGCCTTCGACAGGGCAATCAGCCCCAGCATTTT.

This clone occurred a few times. The rearrangement uses TRBV27 and TRBJ2-1, with 7 bases identical to TRBD2. Germline loops: CDR1 MNHEY, CDR2 SMNVEV (reference sequence). V lost 5 bases to trimming and J lost 2 bases; unmatched junction nucleotides: 15. The CDR3 is 18 amino acids. The CDR3 coding sequence is TGTGCCAGCAGTCGCAGCACCCCCATGGCGGGAGCCTACAATGAGCAGTTCTTC. Its translation: CASSRSTPMAGAYNEQFF.

This chain uses TRBV2 with TRBJ2-3; 8 positions match TRBD1. J was trimmed by 7 bases and V by 3 bases; bases with no gene match: 3. This CDR3 region has 13 residues. Per the germline V gene, CDR1 is SNHLY and CDR2 is FYNNEI. This CDR3 is CASSDQGANTQYF. CDR3 sequence (DNA): TGTGCCAGCAGTGACCAGGGGGCAAATACGCAGTATTTT.

The chain employs TRBV7-2 and TRBJ2-2, with 7 bases that match TRBD1. Unmatched junction bases numbered 7, after V lost 5 bases and J lost 10 bases. Germline loops: CDR1 SGHTA, CDR2 FQGNSA. The CDR3 length is 13 residues. The CDR3 region is CASSLQTGQELFF. The CDR3 DNA reads TGTGCCAGCAGCCTCCAGACAGGGCAGGAGCTGTTTTTT.

The chain couples TRBV29-1 to TRBJ2-7; tentatively, D is TRBD2 (6 bases). V shed 5 bases and J shed 0 bases, with 11 bases lying between them. The CDR3 extends over 13 amino acids. In germline, CDR1 is SQVTM, CDR2 ANQGSEA. CDR3 amino acids: CSVPRENSYEQYF. The CDR3 nucleotides read TGCAGCGTTCCACGGGAGAACTCCTACGAGCAGTACTTC.

V gene TRBV5-1 combines with J gene TRBJ1-1, with D maybe TRBD1 (5 bases). The germline V gene encodes CDR1 SGHRS and CDR2 YFSETQ. The V gene lost 1 base and the J gene lost 1 base, with 11 bases spanning the gap. The CDR3 length is 15 residues. In DNA form, the CDR3 reads TGCGCCAGCAGCTTGAATCCAGGGCAGAACACTGAAGCTTTCTTT. Protein sequence: CASSLNPGQNTEAFF.

This sequence joins TRBV5-1 and TRBJ1-2; D remains unclear. Trimming took off 2 bases at V and 8 bases at J, with 19 bases between the two ends. Germline CDR1 is SGHRS and CDR2 is YFSETQ. This CDR3 region has 15 residues. The CDR3 DNA is TGCGCCAGCAGCTTCGCGGGCATGGACGGGGAGGGCTACACCTTC. It is translated as CASSFAGMDGEGYTF.

The chain combines TRBV5-1 with TRBJ2-2; no firm D call. V gave up 0 bases and J gave up 0 bases, with 15 bases separating them. This CDR3 is built from 18 residues. Germline lookup yields CDR1 SGHRS and CDR2 YFSETQ. CDR3 nucleotides: TGCGCCAGCAGCTTGGACGCGCGGCTACACGCGAACACCGGGGAGCTGTTTTTT. Protein: CASSLDARLHANTGELFF.

This sequence joins TRBV27 and TRBJ1-5; 8 nucleotides line up with TRBD1. Trimming took 2 bases from V and 2 from J; bases not matched to a gene: 5. The CDR3 totals 16 residues. Per germline, CDR1 MNHEY and CDR2 SMNVEV (reference sequence). The CDR3 DNA follows: TGTGCCAGCAGTTTACAGGGGGCAATTGGCAATCAGCCCCAGCATTTT. This gives the protein CASSLQGAIGNQPQHF.

The chain uses TRBV7-2 and TRBJ2-3; TRBD2 matches 9 bases. J was trimmed by 0 bases and V by 6 bases; bases with no gene match: 13. Germline loops: CDR1 SGHTA, CDR2 FQGNSA. The CDR3 runs to 18 residues. The CDR3 DNA follows: TGTGCCAGCAGATCCTCAGGGTTAGCGGGGGTGAGCACAGATACGCAGTATTTT. Protein: CASRSSGLAGVSTDTQYF.

This chain joins TRBV15 and TRBJ2-7; D might be TRBD1 (5 bases). The CDR3 has 14 residues. Germline CDR1 LNHNV, CDR2 YYDKDF (reference sequence). V was clipped by 1 base and J by 3 bases, with 10 bases between them. The CDR3 loop is CATSRGPTGYEQYF. The CDR3 nucleotides are TGTGCCACCAGCAGAGGGCCAACAGGCTACGAGCAGTACTTC.

V usage is TRBV28 and J usage is TRBJ2-7; tentative D call: TRBD1 (5 bases). Germline CDR1 reads MDHEN; CDR2 reads SYDVKM. The V and J ends lost 5 bases and 8 bases respectively, with 19 bases between them. The CDR3 consists of 14 residues. Here the CDR3 DNA reads TGTGCCAGCAGTAAAAGACAGACTCAAACGAAGCAGTACTTC. It yields the protein CASSKRQTQTKQYF.

The V gene is TRBV7-2, the J gene TRBJ2-4; possibly TRBD1 for D (6 bases). The germline CDR1 and CDR2 sequences are SGHTA and FQGNSA. V shed 4 bases and J shed 0 bases, with 13 bases lying between them. CDR3 size: 16 residues. The CDR3 reads CASSYSGVLAKNIQYF. CDR3 DNA: TGTGCCAGCAGCTATTCAGGGGTACTAGCCAAAAACATTCAGTACTTC.

The rearrangement uses TRBV5-4 and TRBJ2-7; tentative D call: TRBD1 (5 bases). Trimming shortened V by 2 bases and J by 6 bases, and 9 bases separated the two germline ends. The CDR3 has 12 amino acids. CDR1 and CDR2 (germline): SGHNT, YYREEE (reference sequence). This CDR3 is CASSFPGREQYF. The CDR3 DNA follows: TGTGCCAGCAGCTTTCCAGGGCGCGAGCAGTACTTC.

The chain combines TRBV27 with TRBJ2-3; 11 positions agree with TRBD1. V trimming: 3 bases; J trimming: 3 bases; junction bases outside the gene matches: 8. The germline gives CDR1 MNHEY, CDR2 SMNVEV (reference sequence). The CDR3 totals 17 residues. CDR3 residues: CASSLLPGTGGTDTQYF. The CDR3 DNA reads as TGTGCCAGCAGTTTGCTCCCCGGGACAGGGGGGACAGATACGCAGTATTTT.

This clone has a handful of counts. The J gene is TRBJ1-1, the V gene TRBV6-5; D call uncertain. Germline V lookup: CDR1 MNHEY, CDR2 SVGAGI. With 1 base removed from V and 3 bases from J, the gap between germline ends came to 6 bases. The CDR3 has 13 residues. CDR3 protein: CASSYFGYTEAFF. The CDR3 nucleotides are TGTGCCAGCAGTTACTTTGGCTACACTGAAGCTTTCTTT.

This chain uses TRBV5-1 with TRBJ2-5; a possible D gene is TRBD2 (5 bases). The CDR3 is 13 residues long. Trimming shortened V by 0 bases and J by 11 bases, and 14 bases separated the two germline ends. The germline V gene encodes CDR1 SGHRS and CDR2 YFSETQ. The CDR3 sequence is CASSLGERWEQYF. The DNA for the CDR3 is TGCGCCAGCAGCTTGGGGGAGCGGTGGGAGCAGTACTTC.

V and J are TRBV11-2 and TRBJ1-1, with D uncertain. The CDR3 length is 16 residues. With 0 bases removed from V and 0 bases from J, the gap between germline ends came to 11 bases. Germline CDR1 is SGHAT and CDR2 is FQNNGV. The CDR3 coding sequence is TGTGCCAGCAGCTTAGATAGCCGCGGGCTGAACACTGAAGCTTTCTTT. Translation: CASSLDSRGLNTEAFF.

J is TRBJ1-1 and V is TRBV5-1, with 8 bases matching TRBD1. This CDR3 contains 16 residues. Looked up from germline, CDR1 is SGHRS and CDR2 is YFSETQ. Losses at the gene ends were 4 bases for V and 0 bases for J; bases not matched to a gene: 8. The CDR3 sequence: CASSPGTGVMNTEAFF. CDR3 DNA: TGCGCCAGCAGCCCCGGGACAGGTGTGATGAACACTGAAGCTTTCTTT.